This TCR beta chain comes out of a study of early T cells in non-severe SARS-CoV-2 infection. TCRdb re-derived calls from the 5' RACE reads in MiXCR, one entry per CDR3 protein. The sample carries some 71,000 distinct CDR3 sequences, 9.5% recorded once. V dropped 1 base and J dropped 6 bases, with 8 bases sitting between them. Germline values: CDR1 SGHNT, CDR2 YENEEA. There are 13 residues in the CDR3. Sequenced input: whole blood. The rearrangement uses TRBV11-3 and TRBJ2-3; D tentatively reads TRBD1 or TRBD2 (5 bases each). The sequence was collected from an adult who was a healthcare worker with PCR-confirmed SARS-CoV-2 infection or an uninfected control (not recorded which). CDR3 nucleotide sequence: TGTGCCAGCAGCTTAGGGGACGGCGATACGCAGTATTTT. As protein: CASSLGDGDTQYF.